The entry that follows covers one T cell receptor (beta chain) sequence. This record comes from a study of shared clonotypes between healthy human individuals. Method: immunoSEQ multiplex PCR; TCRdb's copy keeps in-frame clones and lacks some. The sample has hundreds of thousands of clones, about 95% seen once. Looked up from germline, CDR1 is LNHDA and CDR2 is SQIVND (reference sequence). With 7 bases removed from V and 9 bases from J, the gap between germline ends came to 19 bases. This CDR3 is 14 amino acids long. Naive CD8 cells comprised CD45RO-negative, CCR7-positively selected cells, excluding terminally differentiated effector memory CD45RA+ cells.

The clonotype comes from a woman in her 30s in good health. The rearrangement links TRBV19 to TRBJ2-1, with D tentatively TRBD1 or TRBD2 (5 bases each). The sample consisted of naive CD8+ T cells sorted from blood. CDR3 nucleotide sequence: TGTGCCAGTAACCAACTCCCTACGAGGGGTGAGCAGTTCTTC. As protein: CASNQLPTRGEQFF.